The 7 T cell receptor beta chains given below trace back to one sample, sequenced in a study of tumor-infiltrating lymphocytes in localized non-small cell lung cancer. Clones were read by immunoSEQ multiplex PCR, and TCRdb kept only the in-frame ones, dropping some. The sample carries about 13,000 clones, around 74% recorded once. Sequences were obtained from uninvolved lung tissue not adjacent to the tumor. Receptors were obtained from a human donor with non-small cell lung cancer.

V gene TRBV11-3 combines with J gene TRBJ2-1; TRBD2 matches 10 bases. Trimming cost V 0 bases and J 7 bases; bases outside gene matches: 9. Per germline, CDR1 SGHNT and CDR2 YENEEA. The CDR3 consists of 17 residues. CDR3 sequence reads: CASSLDQRLAGENEQFF. The CDR3 nucleotides read TGTGCCAGCAGCTTAGACCAGCGGCTAGCGGGAGAGAATGAGCAGTTCTTC.

This chain links TRBV11-2 with TRBJ2-4; either TRBD1 or TRBD2 may supply D (6 bases each). The germline CDR1 and CDR2 sequences are SGHAT and FQNNGV. V was trimmed by 1 base and J by 3 bases, leaving 13 bases between them. The length of the CDR3 is 16 residues. The CDR3 here is CASSLVGGMGKNIQYF. CDR3 bases: TGTGCCAGCAGCTTAGTGGGGGGCATGGGCAAAAACATTCAGTACTTC.

This clone was detected only a few times. The chain joins TRBV18 to TRBJ2-7; possibly TRBD1 for D (8 bases). The CDR3 consists of 15 residues. V lost 3 bases, J lost 2 bases, and 14 bases lay in between. Germline V gene lookup returns CDR1 KGHSH and CDR2 LQKENI. The CDR3 region is CASSPTAGQAYEQYF. The DNA of the CDR3 is TGTGCCAGCTCACCTACAGCGGGACAGGCCTACGAGCAGTACTTC.

This chain links TRBV7-2 with TRBJ1-3; TRBD1 agrees at 8 bases. This CDR3 comprises 16 residues. Trimming cost V 5 bases and J 0 bases; bases outside gene matches: 6. Germline lookup yields CDR1 SGHTA and CDR2 FQGNSA. The CDR3 nucleotides are TGTGCCAGCAGCCAAAATCAGGGGGCCTCTGGAAACACCATATATTTT. Amino acid sequence: CASSQNQGASGNTIYF.

J is TRBJ1-3 and V is TRBV27, with 8 bases aligning to TRBD1. The CDR3 runs 14 residues. The V segment lost 6 bases and the J segment 1 base; nucleotides outside the gene matches: 2. Germline CDR1 and CDR2: MNHEY and SMNVEV (reference sequence). As DNA, the CDR3 is TGTGCCAGCAGCAGGACAGGGTCTGGAAACACCATATATTTT. Translating gives CASSRTGSGNTIYF.

The CDR3, as DNA: TGTGCCAGCAGCCAAGGTCACGGGCTAGCGGGAGGAGGGCAGTTCTTC. It specifies CASSQGHGLAGGGQFF. V gene TRBV14 combines with J gene TRBJ2-1; 11 nucleotides line up with TRBD2. The V gene's germline CDR1 is SGHDN and CDR2 FVKESK. The trim removed 1 base at V and 12 bases at J, leaving 11 bases unmatched. This CDR3 is built from 16 residues.

CDR3 amino acids: CASSLDLLSSYNSPLHF. CDR3 in DNA: TGTGCCAGCAGTTTAGATTTACTTAGCTCCTATAATTCACCCCTCCACTTT. The chain carries TRBV27 and TRBJ1-6; no definite D call. Germline V gene data show CDR1 as MNHEY and CDR2 as SMNVEV (reference sequence). The germline V and J ends were trimmed by 2 bases and 0 bases, with 11 bases remaining between them. CDR3 length: 17 residues.